This TCR beta chain stems from a study of blood T cells in healthy people across ages. The study's findings and limits: Those diversity estimates obtained from one million T cells were thought to be underestimates.

This CDR3 is built from 13 residues. V shed 4 bases and J shed 5 bases, with 8 bases lying between them. CDR1 is MNHEY, CDR2 SVGEGT, per germline. Then a second PCR, running about 7 to 11 cycles, was carried out with a sample-barcoded 5' primer and a J-beta primer mix. Tagging of each cDNA molecule was performed by a template-switch adaptor with 12 random nucleotides. One entry per CDR3 protein, called by TCRdb with MiXCR from the 5' RACE reads. Here the sample spans roughly 1.9 million distinct CDR3 sequences, about two fifths being singletons. A minimum of 6 million PBMCs was isolated per sample. Only a few counts were recorded for this clonotype. Its target is unknown.

The sequencing input was blood. This clonotype was sampled from a human donor in good health. This rearrangement joins TRBV6-2 or TRBV6-3 to TRBJ2-2; D is undetermined. Written as DNA, the CDR3 is TGTGCCAGCAGTTTAACAGTAACCGGGGAGCTGTTTTTT. Its protein product is CASSLTVTGELFF.